The clone carrying this T cell receptor beta chain showed up just once. Profiled with immunoSEQ multiplex PCR; TCRdb holds only in-frame clones, not every one. The profile covers more than 80,000 clones, with approximately 85% appearing a single time and less than 4% taken by the ten largest. The data derive from a study of blood T cell repertoires in COVID-19. Trimming took off 1 base at V and 4 bases at J, with 4 bases between the two ends. The CDR3 has 12 residues. The germline V gene has CDR1 SNHLY and CDR2 FYNNEI. The chain combines TRBV2 with TRBJ1-1; D remains ambiguous. The receptor was isolated from a woman older than 75 with COVID-19, enrolled during active disease. The sequenced material came from peripheral blood. The CDR3 spells CASSEVSTEAFF. The CDR3 bases are TGTGCCAGCAGTGAAGTCAGCACTGAAGCTTTCTTT.